The clone carrying this T cell receptor (beta chain) has just one count. This specimen belongs to a study of blood T cell repertoires in COVID-19. The overall study: Samples of COVID-19 (acute and convalescent) were obtained from the United States, Italy and Spain. Sample material is recorded as cDNA or gDNA derived from T cells, B-cell-depleted T cells, or PBMCs.

Sequencing used immunoSEQ multiplex PCR; TCRdb keeps in-frame clones, though not all of them. The table has just over 150,000 clones, more than 65% seen once. With 5 bases clipped from V and 0 bases from J, the junction kept 13 bases outside the gene matches. The length of the CDR3 is 19 residues. CDR1 is MNHEY, CDR2 SMNVEV, per germline (reference sequence). This chain uses TRBV27 with TRBJ2-7; 13 nucleotides line up with TRBD2. This TCR was recovered from a woman aged 45-60 years with acute or convalescent COVID-19. Sample: peripheral blood. CDR3 bases: TGTGCCAGCAGTCCCAGGACTAGCGGGAGTTTTCACCTCTCCTACGAGCAGTACTTC. The encoded protein is CASSPRTSGSFHLSYEQYF.